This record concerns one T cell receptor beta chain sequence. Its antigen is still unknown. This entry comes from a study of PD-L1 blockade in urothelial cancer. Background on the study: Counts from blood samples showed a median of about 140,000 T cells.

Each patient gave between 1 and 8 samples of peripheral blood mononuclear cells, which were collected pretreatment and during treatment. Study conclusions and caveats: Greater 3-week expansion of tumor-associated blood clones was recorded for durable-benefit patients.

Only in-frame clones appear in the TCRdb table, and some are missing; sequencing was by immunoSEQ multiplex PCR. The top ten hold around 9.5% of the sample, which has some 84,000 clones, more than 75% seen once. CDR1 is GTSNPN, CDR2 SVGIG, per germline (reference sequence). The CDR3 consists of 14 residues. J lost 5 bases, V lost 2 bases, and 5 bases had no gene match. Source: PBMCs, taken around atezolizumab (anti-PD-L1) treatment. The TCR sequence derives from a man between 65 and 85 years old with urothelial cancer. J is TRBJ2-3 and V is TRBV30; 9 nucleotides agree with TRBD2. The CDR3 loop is CAWSWLAGRDTQYF. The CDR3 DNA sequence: TGTGCCTGGAGTTGGCTAGCGGGACGAGATACGCAGTATTTT.